The TCR beta chain under discussion was sequenced for a study of CD8 T cells in Susac syndrome. Random hexamers were used to reverse transcribe the RNA input (0.5 to 1 ug). By means of immunoSEQ multiplex PCR, TCR beta CDR3 spanning 54 Vbeta and 13 Jbeta underwent amplification. TCRdb re-derived calls from the immunoSEQ multiplex PCR reads in MiXCR, one entry per CDR3 protein. Altogether around 300,000 distinct CDR3 sequences are present, around 85% being singletons, with the ten largest covering about 0.22%. The V and J ends lost 7 bases and 5 bases respectively, with 21 bases between them. The CDR3 runs to 15 residues. Germline assignment: CDR1 MNHNY and CDR2 SVGAGI (reference sequence). Sequencing of TCR beta, carried out with a high-throughput approach, was applied to CD8+ and CD4+ T cells from the blood. The TEMRA cells underwent FACS enrichment, while the CD8+ and CD4+ T cells underwent negative isolation.

Sequences were obtained from CD8+ T cells from PBMCs. This TCR derives from a human donor with multiple sclerosis. The chain employs TRBV6-6 and TRBJ2-7; D tentatively fits TRBD1 or TRBD2 (5 bases each). The CDR3 coding sequence is TGTGCCAGCACCGATCGGGACGCCGGCCGCCACGAGCAGTACTTC. Protein product: CASTDRDAGRHEQYF.